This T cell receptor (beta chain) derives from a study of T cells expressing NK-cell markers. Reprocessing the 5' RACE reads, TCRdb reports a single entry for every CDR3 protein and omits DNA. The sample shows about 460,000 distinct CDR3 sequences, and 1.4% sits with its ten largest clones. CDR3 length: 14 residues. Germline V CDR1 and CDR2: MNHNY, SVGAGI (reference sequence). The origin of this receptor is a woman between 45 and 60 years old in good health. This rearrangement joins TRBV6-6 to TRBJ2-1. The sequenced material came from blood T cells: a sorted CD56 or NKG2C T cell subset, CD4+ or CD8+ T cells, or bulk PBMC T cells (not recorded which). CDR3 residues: CASSYSGVPNEQFF.